The source of this TCR beta chain is a study of vaccination and CD4 T cells after COVID-19. Treatment here: approximately 9-day PBMC culture with coronavirus spike peptide pools or control peptides (ViraFEST assay). The CDR3 is 16 residues long. Trimming cost V 0 bases and J 2 bases, with 11 bases left between them. The germline CDR1 and CDR2 sequences are WNHNN and SYGVQD (reference sequence). A word on this clonotype: Antigen specificity is unknown.

The study sequenced cultured CD4+ T cell DNA using the Oncomine TCR Beta short-read assay. A single record per CDR3 protein comes from TCRdb applying MiXCR to the PCR reads. Here the sample spans some 20,000 distinct CDR3 sequences, approximately 48% being singletons. The receptor was isolated from a human donor who received a COVID-19 vaccine. The chain links TRBV10-1 to TRBJ2-1; D may be TRBD1 or TRBD2 (5 bases each). The sample was CD4+ T cells from blood, cultured in vitro, taken before SARS-CoV-2 vaccination. The CDR3 region has the DNA TGCGCCAGCAGTGAGTCGAGGCAGGGAGCCTACAATGAGCAGTTCTTC. This sequence encodes CASSESRQGAYNEQFF.